One and the same sample provided the 3 T cell receptor beta chains below, sequenced in a study of monozygotic twins with inflammatory bowel disease. Each CDR3 protein gets one entry in TCRdb, which reprocessed the 5' RACE reads and gives no DNA. The sample is made up of over 150,000 distinct CDR3 sequences, and the top ten hold 2% to 2.5% of it. The material sequenced was blood. The receptors were gathered from a human donor with ulcerative colitis or Crohn's disease, or a healthy co-twin of an affected twin (not recorded which).

The rearrangement uses TRBV27 and TRBJ1-1; TCRdb proposes TRBD1, but this gene call is untestable without DNA. From germline, CDR1 is MNHEY and CDR2 SMNVEV (reference sequence). This CDR3 region has 15 residues. CDR3 region: CASSYAGTVSTEAFF.

This sequence joins TRBV25-1 and TRBJ2-5; TCRdb indicates TRBD1, and absent DNA this call remains unverified. The germline V gene has CDR1 MGHDK and CDR2 SYGVNS. CDR3 size: 14 residues. CDR3 protein: CASSGRGLVETQYF.

The chain recombines TRBV5-1 with TRBJ1-6; the D call from TCRdb, TRBD1, cannot be confirmed without DNA. Germline values: CDR1 SGHRS, CDR2 YFSETQ. This CDR3 has 15 residues. The CDR3 reads CASSLEAGYNSPLHF. The whole variable domain, filled in from reference TRBV5-1 and TRBJ1-6, reads KAGVTQTPRYLIKTRGQQVTLSCSPISGHRSVSWYQQTPGQGLQFLFEYFSETQRNKGNFPGRFSGRQFSNSRSEMNVSTLELGDSALYLCASSLEAGYNSPLHFGNGTRLTVT.